This TCR beta chain was found in a study of blood T cells in healthy people across ages. Next came a second PCR, run for roughly 6 to 11 cycles, which used a sample-barcoded 5' primer along with a J-beta primer mix. TCRdb ran MiXCR on the 5' RACE reads and lists one entry per CDR3 protein. The profile covers roughly 900,000 distinct CDR3 sequences, with more than 25% appearing a single time and 15% to 20% taken by the ten largest. The receptor was isolated from a woman of 80 years or more in good health. The sequenced sample consisted of blood.

The CDR3 sequence is CASSLAFPRDQPQHF. The CDR3 coding sequence is TGTGCCAGCAGTTTAGCGTTCCCCAGGGATCAGCCCCAGCATTTT. The V and J genes are TRBV12-3 or TRBV12-4 and TRBJ1-5, with a possible D match to TRBD1 (5 bases). The CDR3 has 15 residues. Trimming stripped 0 bases from V and 5 bases from J, with 11 bases between.